Each of the 7 T cell receptor beta chains below was sequenced from the same sample in a study of T cell responses to AZD1222 COVID-19 vaccine. Assay used: immunoSEQ multiplex PCR; TCRdb lists only in-frame clones, some missing. The sample carries approximately 130,000 clones, nearly 90% recorded once. The material was peripheral blood, obtained 28 days after the second AZD1222 dose. These receptors all stem from an adult who received the AZD1222 COVID-19 vaccine.

V is TRBV2 and J is TRBJ1-2; possibly TRBD1 for D (5 bases). Trimming shortened V by 4 bases and J by 8 bases, and 14 bases separated the two germline ends. The CDR3 is 13 amino acids. Germline CDR1 reads SNHLY; CDR2 reads FYNNEI. The CDR3 DNA sequence: TGTGCCAGCAGTGTTGGGGCCAGGACCGGCTACACCTTC. It specifies CASSVGARTGYTF. The complete variable domain, with remaining parts taken from reference TRBV2 and TRBJ1-2, reads EPEVTQTPSHQVTQMGQEVILRCVPISNHLYFYWYRQILGQKVEFLVSFYNNEISEKSEIFDDQFSVERPDGSNFTLKIRSTKLEDSAMYFCASSVGARTGYTFGSGTRLTVV.

The chain carries TRBV7-8 and TRBJ1-1; maybe TRBD1 (5 bases). The CDR3 consists of 13 residues. Per the germline V gene, CDR1 is SGHVS and CDR2 is FQNEAQ. Trimming removed 4 bases from V and 5 bases from J, with 11 bases in between. The CDR3 region is CASSWEGRTEAFF. The CDR3 DNA sequence: TGTGCCAGCAGCTGGGAGGGGAGGACTGAAGCTTTCTTT. The complete variable domain, with remaining parts taken from reference TRBV7-8 and TRBJ1-1, reads GAGVSQSPRYKVAKRGQDVALRCDPISGHVSLFWYQQALGQGPEFLTYFQNEAQLDKSGLPSDRFFAERPEGSVSTLKIQRTQQEDSAVYLCASSWEGRTEAFFGQGTRLTVV.

This clone appeared a few times. The chain recombines TRBV7-8 with TRBJ2-5; D not certain. The CDR3 sequence is 14 residues long. Trimming pared 5 bases from V and 7 bases from J, leaving 17 bases between. Looked up from germline, CDR1 is SGHVS and CDR2 is FQNEAQ. CDR3 protein: CASSPSRLHGTQYF. DNA for the CDR3: TGTGCCAGCAGCCCGTCTCGCCTACATGGGACCCAGTACTTC.

The genes are TRBV14 and TRBJ2-6; no definite D call. CDR1 SGHDN and CDR2 FVKESK come from the germline V gene. Trimming cost V 6 bases and J 4 bases, with 4 bases left between them. This CDR3 contains 12 residues. The CDR3 here is CASSWGANVLTF. In DNA, the CDR3 is TGTGCCAGCAGTTGGGGGGCCAACGTCCTGACTTTC.

The rearrangement uses TRBV7-8 and TRBJ1-1; D is unresolved. Germline-derived CDR1 and CDR2 are SGHVS and FQNEAQ. The CDR3 sequence is 14 residues long. V lost 5 bases and J lost 1, with 11 bases in between. The CDR3 protein is CASSARTGNTEAFF. CDR3 nucleotides: TGTGCCAGCAGCGCACGGACCGGGAACACTGAAGCTTTCTTT.

The rearrangement links TRBV2 to TRBJ1-6, with D hard to call. The germline V and J ends were trimmed by 3 bases and 6 bases, with 3 bases remaining between them. Germline CDR1 reads SNHLY; CDR2 reads FYNNEI. The CDR3 runs to 12 residues. This CDR3 is CASSDTNSPLHF. Written as DNA, the CDR3 is TGTGCCAGCAGTGACACTAATTCACCCCTCCACTTT.

The chain carries TRBV7-2 and TRBJ2-5; the match to TRBD2 covers 7 bases. CDR1 is SGHTA, CDR2 FQGNSA, per germline. CDR3 size: 15 residues. The V and J ends lost 5 bases and 3 bases, in that order; junction bases with no gene match: 9. Here the CDR3 DNA reads TGTGCCAGCAGCGTCAATATGCTAGCGGAAGAGACCCAGTACTTC. This encodes CASSVNMLAEETQYF.